Listed below are T cell receptor beta chains from one sample, sequenced in a study of early T cells in non-severe SARS-CoV-2 infection. TCRdb reanalysed the 5' RACE reads using MiXCR and keeps one entry per CDR3 protein. The sample gives tens of thousands of distinct CDR3 sequences, 12% to 15% of which show up once; about 1.5% is in the top ten. The sample consisted of whole blood. These receptors were obtained from an adult who was a healthcare worker with PCR-confirmed SARS-CoV-2 infection or an uninfected control (not recorded which). CDR3s include the opening cysteine and the closing phenylalanine or tryptophan. A D gene is named only where the DNA matches it firmly. The listing skips clone size in some rows; elsewhere it reads once, few, many or a size class.

J,size,D,length,V,DNA,CDR3
TRBJ2-1,many,NA,11,TRBV20-1,TGCAGTGCTCAGGGGAACAATGAGCAGTTCTTC,CSAQGNNEQFF
TRBJ1-1,many,NA,15,TRBV29-1,TGCAGCGTCGCTAACCTTCACAGGGCTAACACTGAAGCTTTCTTT,CSVANLHRANTEAFF
TRBJ2-1,few,TRBD2,14,TRBV20-1,TGCAGTGCTAGGACTAGCGGGGGGCCCCTCGACCAGTTCTTC,CSARTSGGPLDQFF
TRBJ1-1,NA,NA,14,TRBV30,TGTGCCTGGAGTGCGGACGCCAATAGGGCTGAAGCTTTCTTT,CAWSADANRAEAFF
TRBJ2-1,many,TRBD2,14,TRBV7-9,TGTGCCAGCAGCTCTAGCGGTGGCTACAATGAGCAGTTCTTC,CASSSSGGYNEQFF
TRBJ2-5,NA,NA,18,TRBV6-2/TRBV6-3,TGTGCCAGCACCTCCGGGACCTCATTGGGGGGACTCCAAGAGACCCAGTACTTC,CASTSGTSLGGLQETQYF
TRBJ2-1,NA,TRBD2,16,TRBV12-3/TRBV12-4,TGTGCCAGCAGCCCTGGAGCGGGGGGGTACTACAATGAGCAGTTCTTC,CASSPGAGGYYNEQFF
TRBJ1-4,many,NA,17,TRBV6-1,TGTGCCAGCAGTGAATTTCCGCCAATCGCTAAAAATGAAAAACTGTTTTTT,CASSEFPPIAKNEKLFF
TRBJ2-7,many,NA,16,TRBV13,TGTGCCAGCAGCTTAACCGGGGCGGGAATGGGCGACGAGCAGTACTTC,CASSLTGAGMGDEQYF
TRBJ1-1,NA,TRBD1,13,TRBV29-1,TGCAGCGTAACCTCAGGGGGTGACACTGAAGCTTTCTTT,CSVTSGGDTEAFF
TRBJ1-2,few,TRBD1,13,TRBV4-3,TGCGCCAGCAGCCACGGACAGGGCCGAGGCTACACCTTC,CASSHGQGRGYTF
TRBJ1-2,NA,NA,13,TRBV5-4,TGTGCCAGCAGCTTGAGGGCCGTAGATGGCTGCACCTTC,CASSLRAVDGCTF
TRBJ2-7,many,NA,18,TRBV11-2,TGTGCCAGCAGCCAGGTCCCGGGACGCGGTCCTCAGGGCTACGAGCAGTACTTC,CASSQVPGRGPQGYEQYF
TRBJ2-3,NA,NA,14,TRBV12-3/TRBV12-4,TGTGCCAGCAGCTCCAGACAGGACACAGATACGCAGTATTTT,CASSSRQDTDTQYF
TRBJ2-7,once,NA,15,TRBV3-1,TGTGCCAGCAGCCCCCTTTGGGAGGGGGCAACGGTGCAGTACTTC,CASSPLWEGATVQYF